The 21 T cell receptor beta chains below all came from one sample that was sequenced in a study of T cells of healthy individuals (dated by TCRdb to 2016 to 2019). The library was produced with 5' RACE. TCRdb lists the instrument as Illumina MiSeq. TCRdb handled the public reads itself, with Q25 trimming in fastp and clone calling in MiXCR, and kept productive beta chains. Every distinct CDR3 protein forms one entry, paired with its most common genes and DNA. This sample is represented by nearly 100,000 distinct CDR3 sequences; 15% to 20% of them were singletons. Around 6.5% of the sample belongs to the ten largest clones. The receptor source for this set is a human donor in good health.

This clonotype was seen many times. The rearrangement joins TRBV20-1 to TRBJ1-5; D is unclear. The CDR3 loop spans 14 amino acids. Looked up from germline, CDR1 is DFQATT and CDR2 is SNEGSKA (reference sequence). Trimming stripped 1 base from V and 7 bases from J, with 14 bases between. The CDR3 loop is CSARGGFADQPQHF. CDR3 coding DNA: TGCAGTGCTAGAGGAGGTTTCGCAGACCAGCCCCAGCATTTT.

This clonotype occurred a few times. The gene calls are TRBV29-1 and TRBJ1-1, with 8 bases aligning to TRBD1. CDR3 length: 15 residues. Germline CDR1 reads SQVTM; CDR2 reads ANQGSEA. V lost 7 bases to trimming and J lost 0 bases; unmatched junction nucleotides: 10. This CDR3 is CSAGQGWGMNTEAFF. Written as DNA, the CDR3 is TGCAGCGCCGGACAGGGTTGGGGCATGAACACTGAAGCTTTCTTT.

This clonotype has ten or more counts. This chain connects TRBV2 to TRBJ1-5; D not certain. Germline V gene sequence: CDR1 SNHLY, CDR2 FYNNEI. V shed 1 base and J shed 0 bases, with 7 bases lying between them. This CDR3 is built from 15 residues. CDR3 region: CASSEESYSNQPQHF. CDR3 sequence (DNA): TGTGCCAGCAGTGAAGAGTCGTATAGCAATCAGCCCCAGCATTTT.

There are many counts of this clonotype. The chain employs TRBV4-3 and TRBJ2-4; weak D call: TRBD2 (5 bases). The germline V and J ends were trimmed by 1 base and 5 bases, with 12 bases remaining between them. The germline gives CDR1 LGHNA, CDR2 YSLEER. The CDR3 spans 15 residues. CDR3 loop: CASSQGRQEENIQYF. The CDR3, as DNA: TGCGCCAGCAGCCAAGGCCGTCAGGAGGAAAACATTCAGTACTTC.

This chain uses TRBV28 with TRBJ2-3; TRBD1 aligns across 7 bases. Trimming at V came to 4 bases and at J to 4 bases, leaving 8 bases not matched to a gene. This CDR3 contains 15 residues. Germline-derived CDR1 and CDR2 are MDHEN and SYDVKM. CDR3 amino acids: CASSSPQGWSDTQYF. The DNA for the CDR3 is TGTGCCAGCAGTTCCCCACAGGGGTGGTCAGATACGCAGTATTTT.

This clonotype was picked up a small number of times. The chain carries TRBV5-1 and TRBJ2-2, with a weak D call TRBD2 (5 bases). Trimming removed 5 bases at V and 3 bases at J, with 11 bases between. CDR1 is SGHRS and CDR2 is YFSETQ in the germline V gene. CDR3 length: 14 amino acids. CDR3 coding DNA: TGCGCCAGCAGTAGTAGAGCGGACACCGGGGAGCTGTTTTTT. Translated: CASSSRADTGELFF.

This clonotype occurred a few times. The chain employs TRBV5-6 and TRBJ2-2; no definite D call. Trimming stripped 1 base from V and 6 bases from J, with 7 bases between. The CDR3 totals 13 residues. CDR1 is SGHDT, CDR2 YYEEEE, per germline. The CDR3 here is CASSLLIAGELFF. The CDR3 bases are TGTGCCAGCAGCTTGCTGATAGCCGGGGAGCTGTTTTTT.

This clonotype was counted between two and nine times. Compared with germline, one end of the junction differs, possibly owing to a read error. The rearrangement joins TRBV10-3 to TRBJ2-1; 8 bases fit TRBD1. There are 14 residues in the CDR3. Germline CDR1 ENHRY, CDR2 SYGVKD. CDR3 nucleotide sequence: TGTGCCACCCGGACAGGGAGCTCCTACGATGAGCAGTTCTTC. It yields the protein CATRTGSSYDEQFF.

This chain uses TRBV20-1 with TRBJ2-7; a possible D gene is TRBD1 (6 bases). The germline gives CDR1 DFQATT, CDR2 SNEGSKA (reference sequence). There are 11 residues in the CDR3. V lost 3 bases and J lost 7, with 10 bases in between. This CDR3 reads CSASRGWEQYF. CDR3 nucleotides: TGCAGTGCTAGCAGGGGATGGGAGCAGTACTTC.

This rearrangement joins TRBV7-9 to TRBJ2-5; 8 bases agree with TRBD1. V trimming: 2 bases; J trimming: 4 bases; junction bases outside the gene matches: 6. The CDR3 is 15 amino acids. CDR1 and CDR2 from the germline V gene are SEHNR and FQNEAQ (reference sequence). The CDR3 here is CASSLRTGKGETQYF. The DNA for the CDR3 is TGTGCCAGCAGCTTAAGGACAGGGAAGGGAGAGACCCAGTACTTC.

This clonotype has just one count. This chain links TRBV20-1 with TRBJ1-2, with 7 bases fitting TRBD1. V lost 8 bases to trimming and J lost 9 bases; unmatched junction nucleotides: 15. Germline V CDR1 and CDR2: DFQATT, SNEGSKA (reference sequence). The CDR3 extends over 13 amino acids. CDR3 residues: CSSPHNRGESYTF. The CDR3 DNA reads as TGCAGTTCCCCACATAACAGGGGAGAGAGCTACACCTTC.

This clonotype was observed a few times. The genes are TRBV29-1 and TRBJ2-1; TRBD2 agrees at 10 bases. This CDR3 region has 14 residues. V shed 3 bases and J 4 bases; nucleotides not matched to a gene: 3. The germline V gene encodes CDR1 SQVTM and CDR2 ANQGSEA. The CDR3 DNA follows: TGCAGCGTTGATACAGCGGGAGGGTACAATGAGCAGTTCTTC. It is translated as CSVDTAGGYNEQFF.

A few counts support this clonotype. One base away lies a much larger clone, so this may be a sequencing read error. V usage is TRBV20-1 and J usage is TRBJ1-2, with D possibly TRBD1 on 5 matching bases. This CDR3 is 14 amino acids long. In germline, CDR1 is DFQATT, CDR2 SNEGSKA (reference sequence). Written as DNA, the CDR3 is TGCAGTGCTAGAGGGGGGTTTAGTGACTATGGCTACAACTTC. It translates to CSARGGFSDYGYNF.

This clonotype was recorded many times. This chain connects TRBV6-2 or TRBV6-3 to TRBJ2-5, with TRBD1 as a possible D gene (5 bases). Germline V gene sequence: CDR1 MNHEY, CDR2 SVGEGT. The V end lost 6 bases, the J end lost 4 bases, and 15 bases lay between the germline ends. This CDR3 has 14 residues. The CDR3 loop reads CASRTDQGPETQYF. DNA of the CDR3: TGTGCCAGCAGGACGGACCAGGGCCCAGAGACCCAGTACTTC.

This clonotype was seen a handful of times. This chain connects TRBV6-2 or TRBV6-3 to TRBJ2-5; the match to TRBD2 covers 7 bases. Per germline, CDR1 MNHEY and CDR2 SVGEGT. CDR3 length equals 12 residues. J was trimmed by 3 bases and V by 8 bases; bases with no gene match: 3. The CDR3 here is CASDGLEETQYF. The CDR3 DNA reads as TGTGCCAGCGATGGACTAGAAGAGACCCAGTACTTC.

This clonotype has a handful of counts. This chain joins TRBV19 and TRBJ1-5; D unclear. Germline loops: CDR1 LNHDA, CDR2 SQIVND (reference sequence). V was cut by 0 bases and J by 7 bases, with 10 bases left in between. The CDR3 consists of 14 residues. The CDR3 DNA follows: TGTGCCAGTAGTATAGACCCCCCAAAGCAGCCCCAGCATTTT. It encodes CASSIDPPKQPQHF.

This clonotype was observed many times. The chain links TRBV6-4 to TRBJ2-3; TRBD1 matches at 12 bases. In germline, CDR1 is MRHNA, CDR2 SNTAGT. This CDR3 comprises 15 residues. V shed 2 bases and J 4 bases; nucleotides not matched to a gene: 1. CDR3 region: CASSDGTGGPDTQYF. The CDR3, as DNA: TGTGCCAGCAGTGACGGGACAGGGGGCCCAGATACGCAGTATTTT.

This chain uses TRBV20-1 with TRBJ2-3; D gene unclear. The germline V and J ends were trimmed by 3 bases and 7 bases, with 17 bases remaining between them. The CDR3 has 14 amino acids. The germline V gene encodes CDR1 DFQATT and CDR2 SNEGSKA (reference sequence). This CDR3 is CSARVLLGPYTQYF. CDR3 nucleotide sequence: TGCAGTGCTAGGGTCCTCCTAGGGCCATATACGCAGTATTTT.

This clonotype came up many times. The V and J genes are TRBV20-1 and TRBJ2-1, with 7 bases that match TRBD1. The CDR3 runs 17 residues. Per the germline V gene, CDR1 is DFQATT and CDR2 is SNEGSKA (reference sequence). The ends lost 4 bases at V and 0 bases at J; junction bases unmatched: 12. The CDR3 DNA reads TGCAGTGCTATCGGACAGGTTCCCCTTGGCTCCTACAATGAGCAGTTCTTC. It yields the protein CSAIGQVPLGSYNEQFF.

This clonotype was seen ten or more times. The CDR3 region is CASTPEEAGTSYEQYF. As DNA, the CDR3 is TGTGCCAGCACCCCTGAAGAAGCGGGGACCTCCTACGAGCAGTACTTC. This sequence joins TRBV7-8 and TRBJ2-7; 7 nucleotides align to TRBD2. Germline CDR1 SGHVS, CDR2 FQNEAQ. Trimming removed 7 bases from V and 0 bases from J; junction bases left unmatched: 12. The CDR3 consists of 16 residues.

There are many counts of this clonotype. The CDR3 DNA sequence: TGCAGCGTTGCAGGCTCCTTCGCAGATACGCAGTATTTT. It encodes CSVAGSFADTQYF. The chain couples TRBV29-1 to TRBJ2-3, with unresolved D. Germline CDR1 is SQVTM and CDR2 is ANQGSEA. This CDR3 comprises 13 residues. V lost 4 bases, J lost 4 bases, and 12 bases lay in between.